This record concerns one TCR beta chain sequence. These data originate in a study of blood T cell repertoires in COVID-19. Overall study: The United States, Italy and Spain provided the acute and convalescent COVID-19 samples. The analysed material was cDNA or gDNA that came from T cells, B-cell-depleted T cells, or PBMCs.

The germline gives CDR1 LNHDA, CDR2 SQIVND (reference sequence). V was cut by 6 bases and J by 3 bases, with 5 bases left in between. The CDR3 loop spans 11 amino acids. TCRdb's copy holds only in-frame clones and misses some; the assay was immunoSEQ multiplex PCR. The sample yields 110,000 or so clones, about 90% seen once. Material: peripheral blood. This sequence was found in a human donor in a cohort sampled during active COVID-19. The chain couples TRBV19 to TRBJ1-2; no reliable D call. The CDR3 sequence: CASRADYGYTF. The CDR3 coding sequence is TGTGCCAGTAGGGCAGACTATGGCTACACCTTC.